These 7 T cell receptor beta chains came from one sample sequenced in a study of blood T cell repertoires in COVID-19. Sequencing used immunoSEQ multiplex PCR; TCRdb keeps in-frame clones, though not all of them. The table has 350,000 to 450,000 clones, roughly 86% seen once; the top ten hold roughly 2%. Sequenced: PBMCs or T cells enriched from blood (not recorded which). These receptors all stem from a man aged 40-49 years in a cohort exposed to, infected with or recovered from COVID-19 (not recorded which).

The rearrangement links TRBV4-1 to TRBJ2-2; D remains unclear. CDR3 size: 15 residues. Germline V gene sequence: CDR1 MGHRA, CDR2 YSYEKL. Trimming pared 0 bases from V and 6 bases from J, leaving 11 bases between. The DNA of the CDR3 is TGCGCCAGCAGCCAAGATCCGACTTACTCCGGGGAGCTGTTTTTT. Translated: CASSQDPTYSGELFF.

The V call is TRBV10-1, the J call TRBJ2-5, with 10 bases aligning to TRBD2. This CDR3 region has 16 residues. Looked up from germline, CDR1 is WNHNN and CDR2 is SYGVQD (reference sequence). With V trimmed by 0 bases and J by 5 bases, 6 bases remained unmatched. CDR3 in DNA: TGCGCCAGCAGTGAGTCTGAGCGGGAGGGCCGGGAGACCCAGTACTTC. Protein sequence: CASSESEREGRETQYF.

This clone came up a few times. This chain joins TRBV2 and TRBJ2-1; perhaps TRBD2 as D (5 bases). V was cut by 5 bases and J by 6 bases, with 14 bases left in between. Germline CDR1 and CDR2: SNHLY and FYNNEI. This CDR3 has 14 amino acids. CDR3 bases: TGTGCCAGCAGTTTCTCACTAGTGGGCAATGAGCAGTTCTTC. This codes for CASSFSLVGNEQFF.

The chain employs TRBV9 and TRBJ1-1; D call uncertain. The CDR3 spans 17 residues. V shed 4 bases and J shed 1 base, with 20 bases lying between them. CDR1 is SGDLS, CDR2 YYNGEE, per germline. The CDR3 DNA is TGTGCCAGCAGCCCGAGCCGGTCACAGATCAAGAACACTGAAGCTTTCTTT. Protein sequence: CASSPSRSQIKNTEAFF.

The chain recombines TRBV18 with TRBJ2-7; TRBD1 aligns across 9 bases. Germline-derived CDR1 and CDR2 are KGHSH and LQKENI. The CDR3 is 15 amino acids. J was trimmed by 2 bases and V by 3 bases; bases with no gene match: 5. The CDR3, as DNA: TGTGCCAGCTCACCGCAAGGGACAGGGACCTACGAGCAGTACTTC. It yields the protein CASSPQGTGTYEQYF.

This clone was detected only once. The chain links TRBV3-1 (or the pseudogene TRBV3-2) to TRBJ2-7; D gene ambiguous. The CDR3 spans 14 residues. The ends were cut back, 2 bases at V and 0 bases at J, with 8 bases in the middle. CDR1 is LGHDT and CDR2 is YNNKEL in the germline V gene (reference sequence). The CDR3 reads CASSQPSLSYEQYF. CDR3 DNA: TGTGCCAGCAGCCAACCCTCCCTCTCCTACGAGCAGTACTTC.

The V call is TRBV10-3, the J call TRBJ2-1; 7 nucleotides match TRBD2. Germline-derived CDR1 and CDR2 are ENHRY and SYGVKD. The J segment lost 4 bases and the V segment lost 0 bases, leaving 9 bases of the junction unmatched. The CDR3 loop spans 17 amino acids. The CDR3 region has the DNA TGTGCCATCAGTGAGTCGAAGGGAGGGGCAATTTACAATGAGCAGTTCTTC. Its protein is CAISESKGGAIYNEQFF.